Below are 15 T cell receptor beta chains sequenced from a single sample in a study of regulatory T cells. General study results and limits: Compared with autologous conventional CD4+ cells and control regulatory cells, CD3G-deficient regulatory T cells showed reduced diversity.

Amplification used 52 TRBV primers and 13 TRBJ primers. Generated by immunoSEQ multiplex PCR, the TCRdb table keeps only in-frame clones and is missing some. The sample comprises 3,000 to 4,000 clones, around 94% of which are singletons, and 3.4% rests with the top ten. Their antigens remain unidentified. Sequences were obtained from CD4+ Tregs sorted from blood. The receptors derive from a person aged 18-29 years with CD3G deficiency.

The chain employs TRBV19 and TRBJ1-1; TRBD1 is a possible D gene (6 bases). Germline-derived CDR1 and CDR2 are LNHDA and SQIVND (reference sequence). The CDR3 is 14 amino acids. Trimming stripped 5 bases from V and 5 bases from J, with 15 bases between. The CDR3 region has the DNA TGTGCCAGTAGTTCGCTCGGACAGTCGACTGAAGCTTTCTTT. Translated, it gives CASSSLGQSTEAFF.

V gene TRBV18 combines with J gene TRBJ2-5; D is possibly TRBD2 (5 bases). Germline CDR1 and CDR2: KGHSH and LQKENI. This CDR3 spans 13 amino acids. Trimming cost V 5 bases and J 5 bases, with 12 bases left between them. DNA for the CDR3: TGTGCCAGCTCATCACTAGGTGGGGAGACCCAGTACTTC. This gives the protein CASSSLGGETQYF. Combining the CDR3 with reference TRBV18 and TRBJ2-5 gives the whole variable domain NAGVMQNPRHLVRRRGQEARLRCSPMKGHSHVYWYRQLPEEGLKFMVYLQKENIIDESGMPKERFSAEFPKEGPSILRIQQVVRGDSAAYFCASSSLGGETQYFGPGTRLLVL.

The gene calls are TRBV6-1 and TRBJ2-2; D not resolved. The CDR3 runs 16 residues. V was pared by 0 bases and J by 0 bases, with 8 bases between. CDR1 is MNHNS and CDR2 is SASEGT in the germline V gene. CDR3: CASSEAHGSNTGELFF. The DNA for the CDR3 is TGTGCCAGCAGTGAAGCCCACGGGTCGAACACCGGGGAGCTGTTTTTT.

The chain is built from TRBV5-1 and TRBJ2-3, with TRBD2 identical over 9 bases. Germline assignment: CDR1 SGHRS and CDR2 YFSETQ. This CDR3 has 16 residues. The J segment lost 0 bases and the V segment lost 4 bases, leaving 6 bases of the junction unmatched. For the CDR3, the DNA is TGCGCCAGCAGCGGCGGACTAGCGCCAAGCACAGATACGCAGTATTTT. Its protein is CASSGGLAPSTDTQYF. Combining the CDR3 with reference TRBV5-1 and TRBJ2-3 gives the whole variable domain KAGVTQTPRYLIKTRGQQVTLSCSPISGHRSVSWYQQTPGQGLQFLFEYFSETQRNKGNFPGRFSGRQFSNSRSEMNVSTLELGDSALYLCASSGGLAPSTDTQYFGPGTRLTVL.

This chain's CDR3 is CASSLGVSGRLNEQFF. The CDR3 bases are TGTGCCAGCAGCTTAGGGGTTAGCGGGAGGCTCAATGAGCAGTTCTTC. This chain joins TRBV7-8 and TRBJ2-1; 10 positions agree with TRBD2. Trimming removed 1 base from V and 6 bases from J; junction bases left unmatched: 6. The V gene's germline CDR1 is SGHVS and CDR2 FQNEAQ. This CDR3 has 16 residues.

The chain combines TRBV19 with TRBJ2-7; 10 nucleotides align to TRBD1. Per germline, CDR1 LNHDA and CDR2 SQIVND (reference sequence). The length of the CDR3 is 15 residues. V trimming: 6 bases; J trimming: 2 bases; junction bases outside the gene matches: 7. CDR3 nucleotide sequence: TGTGCCAGTAGCCTCCCCGGGACAGGGGCCTACGAGCAGTACTTC. Amino acid sequence: CASSLPGTGAYEQYF.

The chain is built from TRBV20-1 and TRBJ2-3; D not certain. The germline CDR1 and CDR2 sequences are DFQATT and SNEGSKA (reference sequence). The CDR3 extends over 11 amino acids. V was pared by 5 bases and J by 6 bases, with 9 bases between. The CDR3 region has the DNA TGCAGTGCTGACCGTGGGGATACGCAGTATTTT. This translates into CSADRGDTQYF.

The chain links TRBV7-9 to TRBJ1-4; D might be TRBD1 (6 bases). CDR3 size: 15 residues. In germline, CDR1 is SEHNR, CDR2 FQNEAQ (reference sequence). With 5 bases removed from V and 4 bases from J, the gap between germline ends came to 14 bases. CDR3 residues: CASSRTGSGNEKLFF. The DNA for the CDR3 is TGTGCCAGCAGCAGAACAGGGTCCGGTAATGAAAAACTGTTTTTT.

The chain has TRBV7-8 and TRBJ2-3; possibly TRBD2 for D (6 bases). The CDR3 extends over 16 amino acids. Germline-derived CDR1 and CDR2 are SGHVS and FQNEAQ. Trimming took 3 bases from V and 0 from J, leaving 13 bases between them. CDR3 loop: CASSLRLATSTDTQYF. The CDR3, as DNA: TGTGCCAGCAGCTTGCGGCTAGCGACTAGCACAGATACGCAGTATTTT.

A single count supports this clone. CDR3 residues: CATSRAKNEKLFF. The CDR3, as DNA: TGTGCCACCAGCAGAGCCAAGAATGAAAAACTGTTTTTT. This rearrangement joins TRBV15 to TRBJ1-4, with D unclear. Germline-derived CDR1 and CDR2 are LNHNV and YYDKDF (reference sequence). This CDR3 has 13 amino acids. V was shortened by 1 base and J by 5 bases, with 5 bases between the two germline ends.

As DNA, the CDR3 is TGTGCCAGCAGCTTAGCGCTCAGCACATCCCGGGGGGAGACCCAGTACTTC. It translates to CASSLALSTSRGETQYF. The rearrangement joins TRBV7-9 to TRBJ2-5; perhaps TRBD2 as D (6 bases). CDR1 and CDR2 (germline): SEHNR, FQNEAQ (reference sequence). V lost 0 bases and J 5 bases, leaving 19 bases between the germline ends. CDR3 length: 17 amino acids. The variable domain in full, with the rest retrieved from reference TRBV7-9 and TRBJ2-5, is DTGVSQNPRHKITKRGQNVTFRCDPISEHNRLYWYRQTLGQGPEFLTYFQNEAQLEKSRLLSDRFSAERPKGSFSTLEIQRTEQGDSAMYLCASSLALSTSRGETQYFGPGTRLLVL.

The chain recombines TRBV7-2 with TRBJ1-2, with 7 positions matching TRBD1. The CDR3 is 15 amino acids. Germline V gene data show CDR1 as SGHTA and CDR2 as FQGNSA. The trim removed 11 bases at V and 5 bases at J, leaving 17 bases unmatched. Written as DNA, the CDR3 is TGTGCCTCCCAGGGGGGAGCAGGGTTTAGGTATGGCTACACCTTC. Protein product: CASQGGAGFRYGYTF. The variable domain in full, with the rest retrieved from reference TRBV7-2 and TRBJ1-2, is GAGVSQSPSNKVTEKGKDVELRCDPISGHTALYWYRQSLGQGLEFLIYFQGNSAPDKSGLPSDRFSAERTGGSVSTLTIQRTQQEDSAVYLCASQGGAGFRYGYTFGSGTRLTVV.

This chain uses TRBV5-1 with TRBJ2-1; 9 bases align to TRBD2. Unmatched junction bases numbered 4, after V lost 0 bases and J lost 6 bases. The CDR3 has 15 residues. CDR1 is SGHRS and CDR2 is YFSETQ in the germline V gene. CDR3 nucleotides: TGCGCCAGCAGCTTGGCTGCGGGAGGGTCCAATGAGCAGTTCTTC. Its translation is CASSLAAGGSNEQFF.

This chain links TRBV5-1 with TRBJ2-2; 8 bases are shared with TRBD2. The CDR3 length is 15 residues. V gave up 3 bases and J gave up 4 bases; unmatched junction bases: 5. The germline gives CDR1 SGHRS, CDR2 YFSETQ. The CDR3 here is CASSYTSGSTGELFF. The CDR3 DNA sequence: TGCGCCAGCAGCTACACTAGCGGTTCCACCGGGGAGCTGTTTTTT.

CDR3 coding DNA: TGTGCCAGCAGTAAACAGGGAAAAGCTTTCTTT. Protein: CASSKQGKAFF. V is TRBV28 and J is TRBJ1-1; TRBD1 might be the D (6 bases). V lost 5 bases and J 9 bases, leaving 10 bases between the germline ends. The CDR3 is 11 residues long. Germline-derived CDR1 and CDR2 are MDHEN and SYDVKM.